The 26 T cell receptor beta chains given below trace back to one sample, sequenced in a study of patients and donors after allogeneic stem cell transplantation. MiXCR, run by TCRdb on the RT-PCR reads, gives a single entry per CDR3 protein. The profile shows hundreds of thousands of distinct CDR3 sequences, 16% of them singletons. The sequenced material came from blood, either unsorted or a sorted T cell fraction (not recorded which). These receptors came from a human donor who was either an allogeneic HSCT recipient or a stem cell or donor lymphocyte infusion donor (not recorded which). It is not recorded whose cells these are; they may come from a transplant donor.

J is TRBJ1-1 and V is TRBV7-3, with D possibly TRBD1 on 6 matching bases. Between the trimmed V and J ends, which lost 0 bases and 6 bases, there was a span of 14 bases. The CDR3 is 15 residues long. Germline V CDR1 and CDR2: SGHTA, FQGTGA. CDR3 sequence: CASSLTGQGKAEAFF. The CDR3 DNA sequence: TGTGCCAGCAGCTTAACAGGGCAGGGGAAAGCTGAAGCTTTCTTT.

This clonotype has a count of ten or more. This chain links TRBV12-3 or TRBV12-4 with TRBJ2-1; D not certain. The CDR3 has 12 amino acids. V lost 7 bases, J lost 9 bases, and 13 bases lay in between. The CDR3 here is CASTRRVGEQFF. DNA of the CDR3: TGTGCCAGCACCCGACGGGTGGGTGAGCAGTTCTTC.

This chain uses TRBV7-9 with TRBJ1-2; TRBD1 might be the D (5 bases). The CDR3 runs to 13 residues. V was shortened by 5 bases and J by 9 bases, with 16 bases between the two germline ends. In germline, CDR1 is SEHNR, CDR2 FQNEAQ (reference sequence). Here the CDR3 reads CASSRGRAGSYTF. The CDR3 DNA reads TGTGCCAGCAGCCGGGGACGCGCGGGGAGCTACACCTTC.

This sequence joins TRBV13 and TRBJ2-7, with unresolved D. The CDR3 loop spans 14 amino acids. CDR1 and CDR2 from the germline V gene are PRHDT and FYEKMQ (reference sequence). V was shortened by 8 bases and J by 2 bases, with 16 bases between the two germline ends. CDR3 in DNA: TGTGCCAGCGTACGGGCCATCGACCCCTACGAGCAGTACTTC. This translates into CASVRAIDPYEQYF.

The chain links TRBV7-3 to TRBJ2-3; D unresolved. The CDR3 runs 14 residues. Trimming cost V 3 bases and J 2 bases, with 9 bases left between them. Looked up from germline, CDR1 is SGHTA and CDR2 is FQGTGA. CDR3 sequence reads: CASSFGGDTDTQYF. CDR3 sequence (DNA): TGTGCCAGCAGCTTTGGCGGAGACACAGATACGCAGTATTTT.

This clonotype was seen a few times. The CDR3 region has the DNA TGCGCCAGCAGCCAACCGGACAGGGGGACTGAAGCTTTCTTT. It yields the protein CASSQPDRGTEAFF. This chain joins TRBV4-1 and TRBJ1-1; 10 bases fit TRBD1. The junction had 2 bases not matched to a gene; V was cut back by 2 bases and J by 5 bases. Per the germline V gene, CDR1 is MGHRA and CDR2 is YSYEKL. CDR3 size: 14 residues.

The chain recombines TRBV6-2 or TRBV6-3 with TRBJ2-3, with D possibly TRBD1 on 6 matching bases. CDR1 is MNHEY, CDR2 SVGEGT, per germline. The CDR3 length is 15 residues. V lost 3 bases and J lost 3, with 13 bases in between. The CDR3, as DNA: TGTGCCAGCAGTTATGGTGGGCAGGGGACAGATACGCAGTATTTT. Protein sequence: CASSYGGQGTDTQYF.

This clonotype was found a few times. DNA for the CDR3: TGCGCCAGCAGCCAAGAGGCGGTGGGAAGCGGCAGAAGAGATACGCAGTATTTT. It yields the protein CASSQEAVGSGRRDTQYF. This sequence joins TRBV4-1 and TRBJ2-3; TRBD2 is a possible D gene (5 bases). Germline V gene sequence: CDR1 MGHRA, CDR2 YSYEKL. This CDR3 is built from 18 residues. Trimming stripped 0 bases from V and 5 bases from J, with 21 bases between.

This clonotype was seen a handful of times. The chain joins TRBV20-1 to TRBJ2-7; 12 bases are shared with TRBD1. Germline V gene data show CDR1 as DFQATT and CDR2 as SNEGSKA (reference sequence). V shed 3 bases and J 2 bases; nucleotides not matched to a gene: 17. The CDR3 runs to 19 residues. This CDR3 is CSASLFPGQGAWEAYEQYF. CDR3 nucleotides: TGCAGTGCTAGCCTATTCCCGGGACAGGGGGCATGGGAGGCCTACGAGCAGTACTTC.

This clonotype was recorded a few times. CDR3 protein: CASSLAKEWDYNTGELFF. In DNA form, the CDR3 reads TGTGCCAGCAGCTTAGCGAAGGAATGGGACTATAACACCGGGGAGCTGTTTTTT. The chain couples TRBV7-2 to TRBJ2-2; TRBD2 matches 7 bases. The V gene's germline CDR1 is SGHTA and CDR2 FQGNSA. The CDR3 covers 18 residues. J lost 2 bases, V lost 0 bases, and 9 bases had no gene match.

This clonotype was observed many times. This chain links TRBV12-3 or TRBV12-4 with TRBJ1-1; D ambiguous. V was clipped by 3 bases and J by 7 bases, with 21 bases between them. This CDR3 comprises 16 residues. The CDR3 is CASSFAGRGRKSEAFF. CDR3 DNA sequence: TGTGCCAGCAGTTTTGCCGGCCGAGGCAGAAAGAGTGAAGCTTTCTTT.

This clonotype showed up many times. The J gene is TRBJ1-1, the V gene TRBV5-1, with 8 bases that match TRBD1. The CDR3 covers 15 residues. Germline trimming cut 0 bases from V and 2 bases from J; bases unmatched to any gene: 3. CDR1 SGHRS and CDR2 YFSETQ come from the germline V gene. CDR3 protein: CASSLGDRRNTEAFF. As DNA, the CDR3 is TGCGCCAGCAGCTTGGGGGACAGGAGAAACACTGAAGCTTTCTTT.

The gene calls are TRBV20-1 and TRBJ2-3; D remains unclear. Germline V gene sequence: CDR1 DFQATT, CDR2 SNEGSKA (reference sequence). The CDR3 runs 13 residues. V gave up 0 bases and J gave up 0 bases, with 4 bases separating them. For the CDR3, the DNA is TGCAGTGCTAGAGATGGGAGCACAGATACGCAGTATTTT. This gives the protein CSARDGSTDTQYF.

V is TRBV5-1 and J is TRBJ1-1, with TRBD1 matching over 9 bases. Germline CDR1 is SGHRS and CDR2 is YFSETQ. Unmatched junction bases numbered 9, after V lost 5 bases and J lost 4 bases. CDR3 length equals 15 residues. CDR3 nucleotide sequence: TGCGCCAGCAGGGGGTCACAGGGGGCATTCACTGAAGCTTTCTTT. Amino acid sequence: CASRGSQGAFTEAFF. Supplemented by reference TRBV5-1 and TRBJ1-1, the full variable domain reads KAGVTQTPRYLIKTRGQQVTLSCSPISGHRSVSWYQQTPGQGLQFLFEYFSETQRNKGNFPGRFSGRQFSNSRSEMNVSTLELGDSALYLCASRGSQGAFTEAFFGQGTRLTVV.

The chain uses TRBV7-6 and TRBJ2-1; D might be TRBD2 (6 bases). Germline CDR1 SGHVS, CDR2 FNYEAQ. V was cut by 5 bases and J by 5 bases, with 16 bases left in between. This CDR3 has 15 amino acids. The CDR3 is CASSTRRGPNNEQFF. Written as DNA, the CDR3 is TGTGCCAGCAGCACAAGGCGGGGCCCGAACAATGAGCAGTTCTTC.

The V and J genes are TRBV12-3 or TRBV12-4 and TRBJ1-5; D might be TRBD1 (5 bases). The CDR3 runs 14 residues. Trimming left V 6 bases short and J 4 bases short, with 13 bases between. The CDR3 coding sequence is TGTGCCAGCAGGCCTAACAGGTTAAATCAGCCCCAGCATTTT. This sequence encodes CASRPNRLNQPQHF.

This sequence joins TRBV5-8 and TRBJ2-7; weak D call: TRBD2 (5 bases). Looked up from germline, CDR1 is SGHTS and CDR2 is YDEGEE. V lost 4 bases and J 6 bases, leaving 14 bases between the germline ends. This CDR3 region has 13 residues. The CDR3 nucleotides are TGTGCCAGCAGCCTCCGGCTGAGGGTCGAGCAGTACTTC. Protein sequence: CASSLRLRVEQYF.

There are a few counts of this clonotype. This rearrangement joins TRBV29-1 to TRBJ2-2, with 8 bases matching TRBD2. Germline-derived CDR1 and CDR2 are SQVTM and ANQGSEA. With 6 bases clipped from V and 5 bases from J, the junction kept 8 bases outside the gene matches. The CDR3 extends over 14 amino acids. The CDR3 DNA is TGCAGCGTCACCGGGAGGGAGGGGACCGGGGAGCTGTTTTTT. Translating gives CSVTGREGTGELFF.

Many counts were recorded for this clonotype. The genes are TRBV7-9 and TRBJ1-1, with TRBD1 matching 7 bases. Germline assignment: CDR1 SEHNR and CDR2 FQNEAQ (reference sequence). The CDR3 contains 16 residues. V lost 4 bases to trimming and J lost 1 base; unmatched junction nucleotides: 9. CDR3 coding DNA: TGTGCCAGCAGCTCGTTGGGACAGCGTTCGAACACTGAAGCTTTCTTT. It encodes CASSSLGQRSNTEAFF.

Ten or more counts support this clonotype. Written as DNA, the CDR3 is TGTGCCAGCAGCCAGACTAGCGGGAGTGCGCAGTATTTT. This encodes CASSQTSGSAQYF. V usage is TRBV3-1 and J usage is TRBJ2-3; 12 positions agree with TRBD2. Per germline, CDR1 LGHDT and CDR2 YNNKEL (reference sequence). The V gene end was trimmed by 3 bases and the J gene end by 10 bases; junction bases not matched to a gene: 2. The CDR3 is 13 residues long.

This chain uses TRBV6-5 with TRBJ2-7; D gene uncertain. Trimming removed 4 bases from V and 3 bases from J, with 16 bases in between. CDR3 length: 15 amino acids. In germline, CDR1 is MNHEY, CDR2 SVGAGI. The CDR3 reads CASSSLGRAFYEQYF. The CDR3 DNA reads as TGTGCCAGCAGTTCTCTTGGCCGGGCCTTCTACGAGCAGTACTTC.

This clonotype was seen a handful of times. This chain joins TRBV9 and TRBJ2-3, with TRBD2 as a possible D gene (6 bases). V lost 5 bases, J lost 0 bases, and 13 bases lay in between. This CDR3 has 15 residues. Germline V gene data show CDR1 as SGDLS and CDR2 as YYNGEE. CDR3 DNA sequence: TGTGCCAGCAGTGCTGGGCGGGGTAGCACAGATACGCAGTATTTT. Translated, it gives CASSAGRGSTDTQYF.

This clonotype was picked up one time. CDR3 DNA: TGTGCCAGCAGCGGGGGACTAGCGGGAGGTGGAGAGACCCAGTACTTC. Translated: CASSGGLAGGGETQYF. The gene calls are TRBV7-2 and TRBJ2-5, with 15 bases fitting TRBD2. The ends lost 5 bases at V and 4 bases at J; junction bases unmatched: 5. Germline assignment: CDR1 SGHTA and CDR2 FQGNSA. The CDR3 has 16 amino acids.

This clonotype was detected many times. The chain has TRBV3-1 and TRBJ2-2; D is unresolved. The CDR3 has 14 residues. Between the trimmed V and J ends, which lost 6 bases and 3 bases, there was a span of 11 bases. Germline CDR1 LGHDT, CDR2 YNNKEL (reference sequence). CDR3 region: CASRKTAHTGELFF. CDR3 bases: TGTGCCAGCAGAAAGACGGCTCACACCGGGGAGCTGTTTTTT.

This clonotype has ten or more counts. The chain couples TRBV24-1 to TRBJ2-1; the D gene is possibly TRBD2 (5 bases). CDR3 size: 16 residues. Trimming pared 1 base from V and 0 bases from J, leaving 9 bases between. Germline V CDR1 and CDR2: KGHDR, SFDVKD. CDR3 nucleotides: TGTGCCACCAGTGATTTAGTAGCGAGCTCCTACAATGAGCAGTTCTTC. Translating it yields CATSDLVASSYNEQFF.

This clonotype was counted at least ten times. This chain uses TRBV5-1 with TRBJ2-1; D perhaps matches TRBD1 (6 bases). The CDR3 sequence is 15 residues long. The germline V gene encodes CDR1 SGHRS and CDR2 YFSETQ. The V end lost 0 bases, the J end lost 12 bases, and 19 bases lay between the germline ends. The CDR3 sequence: CASSLGQVGTRSQFF. The CDR3 DNA reads TGCGCCAGCAGCTTGGGACAGGTGGGTACGAGATCGCAGTTCTTC. Complete variable domain (other parts from reference TRBV5-1 and TRBJ2-1): KAGVTQTPRYLIKTRGQQVTLSCSPISGHRSVSWYQQTPGQGLQFLFEYFSETQRNKGNFPGRFSGRQFSNSRSEMNVSTLELGDSALYLCASSLGQVGTRSQFFGPGTRLTVL.